These 27 T cell receptor beta chains originate from one sample sequenced in a study of blood T cell repertoires in COVID-19. Sequencing was performed with immunoSEQ multiplex PCR; in TCRdb, only in-frame clones are kept and a portion is missing. The sample comprises fewer than 350,000 clones, 65% to 90% of which are singletons, and roughly 4.2% rests with the top ten. What was sequenced was PBMCs or T cells enriched from blood (not recorded which). All receptors derive from a woman in her thirties or forties with acute COVID-19.

A single count supports this clone. The V gene is TRBV29-1, the J gene TRBJ2-3; TRBD2 matches at 10 bases. Germline V gene sequence: CDR1 SQVTM, CDR2 ANQGSEA. Trimming cost V 4 bases and J 6 bases; bases outside gene matches: 7. The CDR3 spans 14 residues. This CDR3 is CSVGQLAGADTQYF. As DNA, the CDR3 is TGCAGCGTTGGACAGCTAGCGGGAGCTGATACGCAGTATTTT.

The chain joins TRBV15 to TRBJ1-2, with D perhaps matching TRBD1 (5 bases). CDR1 and CDR2 from the germline V gene are LNHNV and YYDKDF (reference sequence). With 1 base removed from V and 7 bases from J, the gap between germline ends came to 19 bases. This CDR3 has 16 amino acids. The CDR3 DNA follows: TGTGCCACCAGCAGAGCCAAGGGGCAGTGGGAAAGTGGCTACACCTTC. Protein: CATSRAKGQWESGYTF.

The chain links TRBV5-6 to TRBJ2-5; the D gene is possibly TRBD2 (5 bases). Trimming stripped 3 bases from V and 6 bases from J, with 12 bases between. This CDR3 spans 13 amino acids. Germline CDR1 is SGHDT and CDR2 is YYEEEE. The DNA for the CDR3 is TGTGCCAGCAGCTGGGGTGAGGGTAAGACCCAGTACTTC. It translates to CASSWGEGKTQYF.

This sequence joins TRBV28 and TRBJ1-6, with 10 bases lining up with TRBD1. Germline V lookup: CDR1 MDHEN, CDR2 SYDVKM. With V trimmed by 2 bases and J by 13 bases, 8 bases remained unmatched. The CDR3 has 15 amino acids. The CDR3 DNA reads as TGTGCCAGCAGTTTAAGTGGGACAGGGGAGAAGCCCCTCCACTTT. Translating it yields CASSLSGTGEKPLHF.

The J gene is TRBJ1-1, the V gene TRBV9; no clear D. The CDR3 runs to 16 residues. V lost 3 bases and J 3 bases, leaving 18 bases between the germline ends. Germline CDR1 is SGDLS and CDR2 is YYNGEE. The CDR3 region is CASSAREAGRHTEAFF. The CDR3 DNA sequence: TGTGCCAGCAGCGCCCGGGAGGCGGGAAGACACACTGAAGCTTTCTTT.

J is TRBJ1-3 and V is TRBV19; 8 positions match TRBD1. J was trimmed by 0 bases and V by 4 bases; bases with no gene match: 5. The CDR3 contains 16 residues. Looked up from germline, CDR1 is LNHDA and CDR2 is SQIVND (reference sequence). CDR3: CASSSRQGSSGNTIYF. The CDR3 DNA follows: TGTGCCAGTAGTAGCCGACAGGGGAGCTCTGGAAACACCATATATTTT.

This chain connects TRBV28 to TRBJ2-7, with D maybe TRBD2 (5 bases). V lost 8 bases to trimming and J lost 4 bases, with 15 bases between them. CDR1 is MDHEN, CDR2 SYDVKM, per germline. The CDR3 runs to 13 residues. For the CDR3, the DNA is TGTGCCAGCTGCCCGACCCCGGGGTACGAGCAGTACTTC. Amino acid sequence: CASCPTPGYEQYF.

The V gene is TRBV7-2, the J gene TRBJ2-7; the D is unclear. The V and J ends lost 5 bases and 3 bases respectively, with 11 bases between them. CDR1 SGHTA and CDR2 FQGNSA come from the germline V gene. The CDR3 consists of 13 residues. The CDR3 DNA sequence: TGTGCCAGCAGCCGGAGATCGGGCTACGAGCAGTACTTC. It translates to CASSRRSGYEQYF.

The CDR3 here is CAISDGGSEAFF. The CDR3 region has the DNA TGTGCCATCAGTGATGGAGGATCTGAAGCTTTCTTT. V and J are TRBV10-3 and TRBJ1-1, with no clear D. In germline, CDR1 is ENHRY, CDR2 SYGVKD. V was clipped by 3 bases and J by 6 bases, with 8 bases between them. CDR3 length: 12 residues.

The CDR3 here is CASSVPPQGRYGYTF. The CDR3 DNA sequence: TGTGCCAGCAGCGTTCCCCCCCAGGGCAGATATGGCTACACCTTC. This chain connects TRBV9 to TRBJ1-2; D is perhaps TRBD1 (5 bases). The CDR3 sequence is 15 residues long. Trimming removed 2 bases at V and 5 bases at J, with 16 bases between. The germline V gene has CDR1 SGDLS and CDR2 YYNGEE.

This chain connects TRBV28 to TRBJ1-6, with D tentatively TRBD1 (5 bases). The CDR3 consists of 13 residues. The V and J ends lost 6 bases and 9 bases respectively, with 12 bases between them. Per the germline V gene, CDR1 is MDHEN and CDR2 is SYDVKM. The CDR3 DNA reads as TGTGCCAGCAGCAAACAGGTGACTTCACCCCTCCACTTT. It is translated as CASSKQVTSPLHF.

This chain connects TRBV6-1 to TRBJ1-2; TRBD1 is a possible D gene (6 bases). V was trimmed by 3 bases and J by 4 bases, leaving 15 bases between them. CDR3 length: 15 amino acids. Germline CDR1 and CDR2: MNHNS and SASEGT. The DNA of the CDR3 is TGTGCCAGCAGTGAGTCTAACAGGGAGATCTATGGCTACACCTTC. This codes for CASSESNREIYGYTF.

CDR3 DNA sequence: TGCGCCAGCAGCTCAACCGGGAACACCGGGGAGCTGTTTTTT. Amino acids: CASSSTGNTGELFF. The chain joins TRBV5-1 to TRBJ2-2; D not resolved. The CDR3 extends over 14 amino acids. V was shortened by 3 bases and J by 1 base, with 7 bases between the two germline ends. Germline V CDR1 and CDR2: SGHRS, YFSETQ. Drawing the rest from reference TRBV5-1 and TRBJ2-2, the complete variable domain is KAGVTQTPRYLIKTRGQQVTLSCSPISGHRSVSWYQQTPGQGLQFLFEYFSETQRNKGNFPGRFSGRQFSNSRSEMNVSTLELGDSALYLCASSSTGNTGELFFGEGSRLTVL.

The V gene is TRBV2, the J gene TRBJ1-1; D unclear. Trimming left V 5 bases short and J 2 bases short, with 9 bases between. This CDR3 is built from 13 residues. The germline V gene encodes CDR1 SNHLY and CDR2 FYNNEI. The DNA of the CDR3 is TGTGCCAGCAGTCCGCGGGGAAACACTGAAGCTTTCTTT. Its translation: CASSPRGNTEAFF.

The gene calls are TRBV4-3 and TRBJ1-5; the match to TRBD1 covers 9 bases. The germline V gene encodes CDR1 LGHNA and CDR2 YSLEER. Trimming at V came to 0 bases and at J to 9 bases, leaving 6 bases not matched to a gene. The CDR3 spans 15 residues. The CDR3 is CASSQDGTGFMPQHF. CDR3 bases: TGCGCCAGCAGCCAAGACGGGACAGGGTTTATGCCCCAGCATTTT.

Only a few counts were recorded for this clone. J is TRBJ1-1 and V is TRBV5-1; 7 nucleotides align to TRBD1. The CDR3 has 14 amino acids. V trimming: 8 bases; J trimming: 1 base; junction bases outside the gene matches: 8. The germline gives CDR1 SGHRS, CDR2 YFSETQ. The CDR3 DNA sequence: TGCGCCAGTTCGGGAGGGGGCGAGAACACTGAAGCTTTCTTT. Translated, it gives CASSGGGENTEAFF. Supplemented by reference TRBV5-1 and TRBJ1-1, the full variable domain reads KAGVTQTPRYLIKTRGQQVTLSCSPISGHRSVSWYQQTPGQGLQFLFEYFSETQRNKGNFPGRFSGRQFSNSRSEMNVSTLELGDSALYLCASSGGGENTEAFFGQGTRLTVV.

This clone has more than one count but fewer than ten. V usage is TRBV20-1 and J usage is TRBJ1-3; maybe TRBD1 (5 bases). CDR3 length: 13 residues. Between the trimmed V and J ends, which lost 3 bases and 4 bases, there was a span of 10 bases. Germline lookup yields CDR1 DFQATT and CDR2 SNEGSKA (reference sequence). CDR3 nucleotide sequence: TGCAGTGCTAGTCCAGGGCACGGAAACACCATATATTTT. This codes for CSASPGHGNTIYF.

As for this clone: An end of the junction does not agree with germline; a read error may underlie this. The chain recombines TRBV3-1 (or the pseudogene TRBV3-2) with TRBJ2-7; 9 bases fit TRBD2. This CDR3 spans 11 amino acids. Germline CDR1 reads LGHDT; CDR2 reads YNNKEL (reference sequence). The CDR3 is CASSRGLASHF. The CDR3, as DNA: TGTGCCAGCAGCCGAGGACTAGCGTCACACTTC.

The chain combines TRBV27 with TRBJ1-5; D not certain. CDR1 and CDR2 from the germline V gene are MNHEY and SMNVEV (reference sequence). The CDR3 consists of 14 residues. V lost 3 bases and J lost 1, with 7 bases in between. This CDR3 is CASSLVGSNQPQHF. Here the CDR3 DNA reads TGTGCCAGCAGTTTGGTGGGCAGCAATCAGCCCCAGCATTTT.

The J gene is TRBJ1-4, the V gene TRBV19; D unclear. The V gene's germline CDR1 is LNHDA and CDR2 SQIVND (reference sequence). V shed 3 bases and J shed 7 bases, with 12 bases lying between them. This CDR3 has 14 residues. The CDR3 here is CASSIGNQAEKLFF. The CDR3 DNA is TGTGCCAGTAGTATCGGAAATCAGGCTGAAAAACTGTTTTTT.

This clone appeared once. This chain connects TRBV9 to TRBJ1-3, with TRBD1 as a possible D gene (5 bases). This CDR3 is built from 15 residues. Germline lookup yields CDR1 SGDLS and CDR2 YYNGEE. Trimming took off 0 bases at V and 2 bases at J, with 9 bases between the two ends. The CDR3 bases are TGTGCCAGCAGCGTAGGTGTCAGGGCTGGAAACACCATATATTTT. Amino acids: CASSVGVRAGNTIYF.

The V call is TRBV5-8, the J call TRBJ2-3; D remains unclear. CDR1 and CDR2 from the germline V gene are SGHTS and YDEGEE. This CDR3 contains 14 residues. V was shortened by 6 bases and J by 0 bases, with 11 bases between the two germline ends. CDR3 region: CASTRWRSTDTQYF. As DNA, the CDR3 is TGTGCCAGCACCCGATGGCGGAGCACAGATACGCAGTATTTT.

This sequence joins TRBV12-3 or TRBV12-4 and TRBJ1-1, with TRBD1 matching over 8 bases. The V and J ends lost 6 bases and 10 bases, in that order; junction bases with no gene match: 10. CDR3 length: 13 residues. CDR3 nucleotides: TGTGCCAGCAGAACTACCCGGACAGGGAGAGCTTTCTTT. Protein product: CASRTTRTGRAFF.

Regarding this clone: Other DNA sequences in this sample translate to the same CDR3. CDR3 in amino acids: CASIPQGNTEAFF. The CDR3 bases are TGTGCCAGCATCCCACAGGGGAACACTGAAGCTTTCTTT. This chain links TRBV28 with TRBJ1-1, with TRBD1 as a possible D gene (6 bases). Germline V lookup: CDR1 MDHEN, CDR2 SYDVKM. The CDR3 length is 13 residues. V dropped 7 bases and J dropped 1 base, with 10 bases sitting between them.

V and J are TRBV15 and TRBJ2-2; 8 nucleotides agree with TRBD1. Germline CDR1 is LNHNV and CDR2 is YYDKDF (reference sequence). The CDR3 loop spans 15 amino acids. The V gene end was trimmed by 4 bases and the J gene end by 3 bases; junction bases not matched to a gene: 4. For the CDR3, the DNA is TGTGCCACCAGCAAGGACAGGGTAGACACCGGGGAGCTGTTTTTT. Protein product: CATSKDRVDTGELFF.

This clone was seen more than once but under ten times. Other DNA sequences in this sample translate to the same CDR3. CDR3 residues: CASSPTGYEQYF. CDR3 nucleotides: TGTGCCAGCTCACCGACTGGCTACGAGCAGTACTTC. The chain joins TRBV18 to TRBJ2-7, with no clear D. The length of the CDR3 is 12 residues. V shed 3 bases and J shed 3 bases, with 6 bases lying between them. The germline V gene has CDR1 KGHSH and CDR2 LQKENI.

V is TRBV2 and J is TRBJ1-1; D is possibly TRBD1 (5 bases). CDR3 length: 14 amino acids. Germline V gene lookup returns CDR1 SNHLY and CDR2 FYNNEI. V was clipped by 2 bases and J by 3 bases, with 10 bases between them. CDR3 amino acids: CASSERGRHTEAFF. CDR3 DNA sequence: TGTGCCAGCAGTGAAAGGGGAAGACACACTGAAGCTTTCTTT.